Below, one T cell receptor beta chain is given with its context. Its antigen is currently unknown. This entry is derived from a study of cytomegalovirus exposure and HLA in healthy donors. Findings and limits, study-wide: Clonal expansion was found to be greater in HLA-associated TCR beta chains than in equally common others in a later analysis. The classifier reportedly diagnosed cytomegalovirus status with high specificity and sensitivity. One later analysis reportedly identified an Asian-associated ancestry cluster that showed fewer N-insertions than the roughly 600-donor mean.

Between the trimmed V and J ends, which lost 3 bases and 3 bases, there was a span of 2 bases. CDR3 length: 12 amino acids. Per germline, CDR1 WNHNN and CDR2 SYGVQD (reference sequence). The primer mix had 60 Vbeta and 13 Jbeta primers. Original methodology: In a later analysis, of roughly 83 million unique beta chains, 9 million to 11 million appeared in at least two donors. The method was immunoSEQ multiplex PCR; TCRdb's version includes in-frame clones alone and lacks a portion of them. V and J calls and clone size are those listed in that table; D and trimming were worked out from the DNA. Among approximately 95,000 clones listed, around 75% were seen once.

The specimen was PBMCs. The chain links TRBV10-1 to TRBJ2-2; D not resolved. The sequence came from a man in his late teens or twenties in good health and CMV-seropositive. The CDR3 here is CASSDYTGELFF. The CDR3 DNA reads TGCGCCAGCAGTGACTACACCGGGGAGCTGTTTTTT.